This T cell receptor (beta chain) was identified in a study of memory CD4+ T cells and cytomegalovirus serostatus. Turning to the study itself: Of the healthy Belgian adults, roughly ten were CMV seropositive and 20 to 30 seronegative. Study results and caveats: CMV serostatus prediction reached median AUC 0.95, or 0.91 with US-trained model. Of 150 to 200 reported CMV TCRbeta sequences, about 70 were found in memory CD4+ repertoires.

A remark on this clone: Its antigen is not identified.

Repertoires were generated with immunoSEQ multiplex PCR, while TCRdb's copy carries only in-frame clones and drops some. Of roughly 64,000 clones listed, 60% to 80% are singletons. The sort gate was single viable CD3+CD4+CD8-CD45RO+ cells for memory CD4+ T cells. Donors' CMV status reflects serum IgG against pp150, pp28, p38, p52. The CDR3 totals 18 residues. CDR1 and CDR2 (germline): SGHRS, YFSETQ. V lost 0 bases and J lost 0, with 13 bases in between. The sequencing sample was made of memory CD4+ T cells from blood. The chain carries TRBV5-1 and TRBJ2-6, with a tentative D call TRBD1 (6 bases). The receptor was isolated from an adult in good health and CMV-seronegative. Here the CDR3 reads CASSLVTRGSSGANVLTF. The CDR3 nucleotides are TGCGCCAGCAGCTTGGTTACCAGGGGTAGCTCTGGGGCCAACGTCCTGACTTTC.